The next 17 T cell receptor beta chains were all read from a single sample in a study of blood T cell repertoires in COVID-19. Profiled with immunoSEQ multiplex PCR; TCRdb holds only in-frame clones, not every one. The table lists over 150,000 clones, 87% of them singletons. Sequencing was carried out using PBMCs or T cells enriched from blood (not recorded which). These receptor sequences come from a woman in her 30s who had recovered from COVID-19.

The V gene is TRBV19, the J gene TRBJ1-5; D not certain. Germline CDR1 reads LNHDA; CDR2 reads SQIVND (reference sequence). The CDR3 is 16 amino acids. V lost 5 bases, J lost 0 bases, and 14 bases lay in between. The CDR3 DNA reads as TGTGCCAGTAGTTTTGGCGACTCTCATAGCAATCAGCCCCAGCATTTT. The encoded protein is CASSFGDSHSNQPQHF.

This clone has a single count. V usage is TRBV10-2 and J usage is TRBJ1-1; no clear D gene. CDR3 length: 14 residues. Germline lookup yields CDR1 WSHSY and CDR2 SAAADI. Trimming removed 7 bases from V and 4 bases from J, with 16 bases in between. The CDR3 loop reads CASIRKSEGTEAFF. Written as DNA, the CDR3 is TGCGCCAGCATAAGGAAGAGTGAGGGCACTGAAGCTTTCTTT.

The chain employs TRBV13 and TRBJ1-2; D ambiguous. This CDR3 comprises 16 residues. Per germline, CDR1 PRHDT and CDR2 FYEKMQ (reference sequence). Trimming stripped 0 bases from V and 0 bases from J, with 11 bases between. The chain's CDR3 is CASSLGRGRPNYGYTF. CDR3 bases: TGTGCCAGCAGCTTAGGCCGGGGTCGTCCTAACTATGGCTACACCTTC.

The V and J genes are TRBV7-9 and TRBJ2-1; a possible D gene is TRBD2 (5 bases). The V end lost 5 bases, the J end lost 3 bases, and 11 bases lay between the germline ends. The CDR3 has 14 amino acids. The germline V gene has CDR1 SEHNR and CDR2 FQNEAQ (reference sequence). CDR3 region: CASSDREYYNEQFF. CDR3 DNA sequence: TGTGCCAGCAGCGACCGGGAATACTACAATGAGCAGTTCTTC.

The chain recombines TRBV7-2 with TRBJ2-5, with D tentatively TRBD2 (6 bases). Germline-derived CDR1 and CDR2 are SGHTA and FQGNSA. The V end lost 0 bases, the J end lost 3 bases, and 11 bases lay between the germline ends. CDR3 size: 15 residues. CDR3 residues: CASSLAPGAKETQYF. CDR3 in DNA: TGTGCCAGCAGCTTAGCACCGGGAGCGAAAGAGACCCAGTACTTC.

This clone was picked up one time. V gene TRBV5-6 combines with J gene TRBJ1-5; D unresolved. The V gene lost 2 bases and the J gene lost 4 bases, with 4 bases spanning the gap. The CDR3 spans 12 residues. Germline CDR1 is SGHDT and CDR2 is YYEEEE. DNA of the CDR3: TGTGCCAGCAGCTTACTTAATCAGCCCCAGCATTTT. It translates to CASSLLNQPQHF.

The chain couples TRBV5-1 to TRBJ2-3; D is undetermined. Trimming took 3 bases from V and 6 from J, leaving 5 bases between them. The CDR3 consists of 11 residues. CDR1 is SGHRS, CDR2 YFSETQ, per germline. CDR3 DNA: TGCGCCAGCAGCTCCCAGGATACGCAGTATTTT. Translating it yields CASSSQDTQYF.

This rearrangement joins TRBV5-6 to TRBJ2-2; the D gene is possibly TRBD2 (5 bases). The CDR3 runs to 14 residues. Between the trimmed V and J ends, which lost 3 bases and 1 base, there was a span of 7 bases. Germline assignment: CDR1 SGHDT and CDR2 YYEEEE. The CDR3 sequence is CASSWTRNTGELFF. The CDR3 DNA is TGTGCCAGCAGCTGGACTCGGAACACCGGGGAGCTGTTTTTT.

V usage is TRBV24-1 and J usage is TRBJ2-5; 9 nucleotides line up with TRBD2. CDR1 KGHDR and CDR2 SFDVKD come from the germline V gene. The CDR3 has 17 amino acids. The ends lost 7 bases at V and 4 bases at J; junction bases unmatched: 15. The chain's CDR3 is CATSARGLAGPSETQYF. The CDR3, as DNA: TGTGCCACCAGCGCGCGGGGGCTAGCGGGACCATCAGAGACCCAGTACTTC.

The CDR3 region is CASASSYNSPLHF. Here the CDR3 DNA reads TGTGCCAGTGCGAGCTCCTATAATTCACCCCTCCACTTT. The chain couples TRBV6-5 to TRBJ1-6; unclear D gene. Germline CDR1 and CDR2: MNHEY and SVGAGI. With 9 bases removed from V and 0 bases from J, the gap between germline ends came to 6 bases. This CDR3 contains 13 residues.

The rearrangement links TRBV10-3 to TRBJ2-5; the match to TRBD1 covers 7 bases. Trimming took 5 bases from V and 9 from J; bases not matched to a gene: 15. The CDR3 is 15 amino acids. In germline, CDR1 is ENHRY, CDR2 SYGVKD. The CDR3 region has the DNA TGTGCCATCAGTACAGGGACAGCTGATTCAAGGGCCCAGTACTTC. Residues: CAISTGTADSRAQYF.

The rearrangement uses TRBV3-1 (or the pseudogene TRBV3-2) and TRBJ1-2; 8 bases match TRBD1. The ends lost 7 bases at V and 4 bases at J; junction bases unmatched: 14. The CDR3 is made up of 16 amino acids. The germline CDR1 and CDR2 sequences are LGHDT and YNNKEL (reference sequence). CDR3 loop: CASTGGRDTGGYGYTF. In DNA, the CDR3 is TGTGCCAGCACCGGGGGCCGGGACACAGGGGGCTATGGCTACACCTTC.

The chain carries TRBV12-5 and TRBJ1-1; weak D call: TRBD1 (6 bases). Germline V gene data show CDR1 as LGHNT and CDR2 as FRNRAP. V dropped 2 bases and J dropped 5 bases, with 9 bases sitting between them. This CDR3 has 13 residues. CDR3 region: CASGLLQGTEAFF. The CDR3 region has the DNA TGTGCTAGTGGTTTGCTTCAGGGGACTGAAGCTTTCTTT.

The chain links TRBV3-1 (or the pseudogene TRBV3-2) to TRBJ2-7, with 10 bases aligning to TRBD2. The V gene's germline CDR1 is LGHDT and CDR2 YNNKEL (reference sequence). The CDR3 runs to 17 residues. V was pared by 0 bases and J by 1 base, with 6 bases of the junction left unmatched. The CDR3 here is CASSQDFSSGRSYEQYF. CDR3 nucleotides: TGTGCCAGCAGCCAAGATTTTTCTAGCGGGAGATCCTACGAGCAGTACTTC.

This clone turned up a few times. This rearrangement joins TRBV21-1 to TRBJ1-3. TRBV21-1 is recorded as a pseudogene. This CDR3 region has 16 residues. CDR3 coding DNA: TGTGCCAGCAGCAACCCACGTCTAGCCAAGGGAAACACCATATATTTT. Translating it yields CASSNPRLAKGNTIYF.

A few counts support this clone. V and J are TRBV18 and TRBJ1-1; TRBD1 agrees at 8 bases. This CDR3 contains 17 residues. Per the germline V gene, CDR1 is KGHSH and CDR2 is LQKENI. V gave up 6 bases and J gave up 3 bases; unmatched junction bases: 15. The DNA for the CDR3 is TGTGCCAGCTCCTTCGGACAGGGCGGGCTGTTTGACACTGAAGCTTTCTTT. It is translated as CASSFGQGGLFDTEAFF. Complete variable domain (other parts from reference TRBV18 and TRBJ1-1): NAGVMQNPRHLVRRRGQEARLRCSPMKGHSHVYWYRQLPEEGLKFMVYLQKENIIDESGMPKERFSAEFPKEGPSILRIQQVVRGDSAAYFCASSFGQGGLFDTEAFFGQGTRLTVV.

The rearrangement uses TRBV19 and TRBJ2-3; possibly TRBD2 for D (6 bases). The CDR3 is 14 residues long. V was clipped by 7 bases and J by 0 bases, with 11 bases between them. Germline V CDR1 and CDR2: LNHDA, SQIVND (reference sequence). CDR3 loop: CASNSGTSTDTQYF. CDR3 in DNA: TGTGCCAGTAACTCCGGGACTAGCACAGATACGCAGTATTTT.